These 10 T cell receptor beta chains were all obtained from the same sample, sequenced in a study of blood T cell repertoires in COVID-19 (TCRdb year 2020). Library construction relied on the immunoSEQ multiplex PCR assay. The immuneACCESS repertoire file appears here via TCRdb, limited to in-frame rearrangements. These files lack a portion of the clones; in checked studies, under half of the deficit traces to unresolved V genes, and the cause of the others is not known. This sample gives some 150,000 clones in total; about 83% of them show up just once. The ten largest account for 8.6% of the sample. Input material: peripheral blood. The receptor source for this set is a woman in her 50s with active or convalescent COVID-19.

This sequence joins TRBV5-1 and TRBJ2-7, with D perhaps TRBD2 (6 bases). V dropped 0 bases and J dropped 4 bases, with 14 bases sitting between them. The germline gives CDR1 SGHRS, CDR2 YFSETQ. CDR3 length equals 15 residues. CDR3 sequence (DNA): TGCGCCAGCAGCTTGGCGGGGGACGGAGCTTACGAGCAGTACTTC. As protein: CASSLAGDGAYEQYF.

The rearrangement links TRBV12-3 or TRBV12-4 to TRBJ1-1; D possibly corresponds to TRBD1 (5 bases). This CDR3 has 13 residues. Trimming removed 6 bases from V and 3 bases from J, with 11 bases in between. The CDR3 reads CASSPFRDTEAFF. In DNA, the CDR3 is TGTGCCAGCAGCCCGTTCAGGGACACTGAAGCTTTCTTT.

The chain uses TRBV6-2 or TRBV6-3 and TRBJ1-1; no clear D. Looked up from germline, CDR1 is MNHEY and CDR2 is SVGEGT. V dropped 2 bases and J dropped 0 bases, with 13 bases sitting between them. The CDR3 has 16 residues. This CDR3 is CASSYNVRAMNTEAFF. The CDR3 region has the DNA TGTGCCAGCAGTTACAATGTCCGCGCGATGAACACTGAAGCTTTCTTT.

Only a few counts were recorded for this clone. This rearrangement joins TRBV19 to TRBJ1-1, with 8 positions matching TRBD1. This CDR3 has 14 amino acids. V shed 5 bases and J 5 bases; nucleotides not matched to a gene: 7. Germline-derived CDR1 and CDR2 are LNHDA and SQIVND (reference sequence). CDR3 residues: CASSFGQGGTEAFF. In DNA, the CDR3 is TGTGCCAGTAGTTTTGGACAGGGAGGGACTGAAGCTTTCTTT.

The chain uses TRBV30 and TRBJ1-2; TRBD1 matches 12 bases. The CDR3 has 16 amino acids. V dropped 3 bases and J dropped 6; count of bases not matched to a gene: 11. Germline loops: CDR1 GTSNPN, CDR2 SVGIG (reference sequence). This CDR3 reads CAWSLPGTGGAHGYTF. The CDR3 bases are TGTGCCTGGAGCCTACCTGGGACAGGGGGCGCACATGGCTACACCTTC.

V gene TRBV11-3 combines with J gene TRBJ2-1; D is possibly TRBD2 (6 bases). The germline V gene has CDR1 SGHNT and CDR2 YENEEA. This CDR3 spans 14 amino acids. Trimming pared 5 bases from V and 4 bases from J, leaving 12 bases between. Here the CDR3 DNA reads TGTGCCAGCAGCCCTTACCGGGGGTACAATGAGCAGTTCTTC. Amino acids: CASSPYRGYNEQFF.

The chain combines TRBV9 with TRBJ2-2; no firm D call. This CDR3 comprises 14 residues. Trimming took off 5 bases at V and 1 base at J, with 9 bases between the two ends. Germline loops: CDR1 SGDLS, CDR2 YYNGEE. The CDR3 protein is CASSPIGNTGELFF. The CDR3 coding sequence is TGTGCCAGCAGTCCTATCGGGAACACCGGGGAGCTGTTTTTT.

The chain carries TRBV6-2 or TRBV6-3 and TRBJ1-5, with D possibly TRBD1 on 5 matching bases. Germline assignment: CDR1 MNHEY and CDR2 SVGEGT. This CDR3 comprises 12 residues. V was pared by 2 bases and J by 9 bases, with 8 bases between. In nucleotides, the CDR3 is TGTGCCAGCAGTTACCTTCAGGGGCCCCAGCATTTT. Its protein is CASSYLQGPQHF.

The CDR3: CASSQDLWRGPLSGNTIYF. CDR3 nucleotides: TGTGCCAGCAGCCAAGATTTATGGAGGGGACCCCTCTCTGGAAACACCATATATTTT. The gene calls are TRBV4-2 and TRBJ1-3; TRBD1 is a possible D gene (5 bases). Germline lookup yields CDR1 LGHNA and CDR2 YNFKEQ. The CDR3 is 19 residues long. V was clipped by 0 bases and J by 0 bases, with 18 bases between them.

The chain joins TRBV7-2 to TRBJ1-1, with D unresolved. This CDR3 is 11 amino acids long. V lost 5 bases and J 6 bases, leaving 7 bases between the germline ends. Germline-derived CDR1 and CDR2 are SGHTA and FQGNSA. In DNA, the CDR3 is TGTGCCAGCAGCCCGTACTCTGAAGCTTTCTTT. It codes for CASSPYSEAFF.